The 3 T cell receptor beta chains presented below share a single source sample, sequenced in a study of T cell responses to AZD1222 COVID-19 vaccine. Clones were read by immunoSEQ multiplex PCR, and TCRdb kept only the in-frame ones, dropping some. The sample contains about 110,000 clones, more than 75% of which appear only once. Sequenced here: peripheral blood, sampled on day 0 of AZD1222 vaccination. The receptors were sampled from an adult in good health.

This chain joins TRBV29-1 and TRBJ1-5; D unresolved. This CDR3 has 15 residues. Germline V gene lookup returns CDR1 SQVTM and CDR2 ANQGSEA. Deletions cut 4 bases from V and 1 base from J, with 14 bases between. This CDR3 reads CSVGGTPGSNQPQHF. CDR3 bases: TGCAGCGTTGGAGGCACCCCGGGGAGCAATCAGCCCCAGCATTTT.

This clone was seen a single time. This rearrangement joins TRBV6-5 to TRBJ1-2, with 7 nucleotides matching TRBD1. Germline loops: CDR1 MNHEY, CDR2 SVGAGI. The CDR3 sequence is 14 residues long. Unmatched junction bases numbered 6, after V lost 6 bases and J lost 2 bases. CDR3 loop: CASRPAGQNYGYTF. The CDR3 DNA reads as TGTGCCAGCAGACCCGCGGGACAGAACTATGGCTACACCTTC.

V usage is TRBV29-1 and J usage is TRBJ2-1, with 14 bases lining up with TRBD2. After removal of 6 bases from V and 12 bases from J, the junction contained 10 bases not matched to a gene. CDR1 and CDR2 from the germline V gene are SQVTM and ANQGSEA. This CDR3 contains 14 residues. The CDR3 region is CSVTGTSGSLGQFF. The CDR3 bases are TGCAGCGTCACCGGGACTAGCGGGAGTCTTGGGCAGTTCTTC.